The 14 T cell receptor beta chains below were found in one sample sequenced in a study of blood T cell repertoires in COVID-19. The assay was immunoSEQ multiplex PCR, and TCRdb's table has in-frame clones only and misses some. The table has 170,000 or so clones, 75% to 90% seen once. Sequencing was done on a sample of PBMCs or T cells enriched from blood (not recorded which). The receptors shown here come from a man aged 35 to 55 who had recovered from COVID-19.

The J gene is TRBJ1-1, the V gene TRBV6-5, with 7 bases fitting TRBD1. The CDR3 runs 16 residues. Germline V gives CDR1 MNHEY, CDR2 SVGAGI. The trim removed 2 bases at V and 1 base at J, leaving 7 bases unmatched. The CDR3 protein is CASSYHSDRENTEAFF. The CDR3, as DNA: TGTGCCAGCAGTTACCATTCCGACAGGGAGAACACTGAAGCTTTCTTT.

This sequence joins TRBV27 and TRBJ1-2; 9 bases are shared with TRBD1. This CDR3 region has 14 residues. V was clipped by 6 bases and J by 4 bases; unmatched bases: 6. CDR1 and CDR2 (germline): MNHEY, SMNVEV (reference sequence). The CDR3 DNA reads TGTGCCAGCAGGGACAGGGGAGGTGCCTATGGCTACACCTTC. It specifies CASRDRGGAYGYTF.

The gene calls are TRBV19 and TRBJ1-1, with TRBD1 identical over 9 bases. The J segment lost 12 bases and the V segment lost 3 bases, leaving 8 bases of the junction unmatched. The length of the CDR3 is 13 residues. The germline V gene encodes CDR1 LNHDA and CDR2 SQIVND (reference sequence). The CDR3 sequence is CASSIDRGAVTFF. CDR3 nucleotides: TGTGCCAGTAGTATCGACAGGGGGGCTGTGACTTTCTTT.

The genes are TRBV27 and TRBJ1-3; D is uncertain. The germline V and J ends were trimmed by 5 bases and 4 bases, with 12 bases remaining between them. The germline CDR1 and CDR2 sequences are MNHEY and SMNVEV (reference sequence). The CDR3 extends over 14 amino acids. Here the CDR3 reads CASSPRPGGNTIYF. CDR3 in DNA: TGTGCCAGCAGTCCACGACCAGGCGGAAACACCATATATTTT.

The chain carries TRBV27 and TRBJ2-3, with a possible D match to TRBD2 (5 bases). The CDR3 has 16 amino acids. Germline V CDR1 and CDR2: MNHEY, SMNVEV (reference sequence). V was trimmed by 2 bases and J by 6 bases, leaving 18 bases between them. CDR3 in amino acids: CASSLAGPIWRDTQYF. The CDR3 DNA sequence: TGTGCCAGCAGTTTAGCCGGGCCCATCTGGAGGGATACGCAGTATTTT.

This rearrangement joins TRBV5-8 to TRBJ2-1; TRBD1 matches 8 bases. The CDR3 has 15 residues. CDR1 is SGHTS, CDR2 YDEGEE, per germline. V gave up 4 bases and J gave up 7 bases; unmatched junction bases: 10. The CDR3 nucleotides are TGTGCCAGCAGCAGGATAGGGACAGGATCGAATGAGCAGTTCTTC. It codes for CASSRIGTGSNEQFF.

The chain is built from TRBV11-2 and TRBJ2-1; 8 positions agree with TRBD2. Trimming cost V 3 bases and J 9 bases; bases outside gene matches: 13. From germline, CDR1 is SGHAT and CDR2 FQNNGV. This CDR3 region has 16 residues. DNA for the CDR3: TGTGCCAGCAGCTTTGCGGGGGGTCCAACGGGGGGTGAGCAGTTCTTC. Protein: CASSFAGGPTGGEQFF.

This clone was counted many times. The chain's CDR3 is CASTRDRGGNQPQHF. DNA for the CDR3: TGTGCCAGCACCCGGGACAGGGGGGGCAATCAGCCCCAGCATTTT. This chain links TRBV2 with TRBJ1-5; 11 bases fit TRBD1. This CDR3 comprises 15 residues. Germline values: CDR1 SNHLY, CDR2 FYNNEI. Losses at the gene ends were 7 bases for V and 2 bases for J; bases not matched to a gene: 4.

Here the CDR3 reads CASSVGQNVGQYF. CDR3 DNA: TGTGCCAGCAGCGTTGGACAAAACGTCGGGCAGTACTTC. The chain has TRBV11-3 and TRBJ2-7, with D perhaps matching TRBD1 (5 bases). The germline V and J ends were trimmed by 5 bases and 9 bases, with 17 bases remaining between them. This CDR3 contains 13 residues. Germline CDR1 and CDR2: SGHNT and YENEEA.

The V and J genes are TRBV5-8 and TRBJ2-7, with TRBD2 matching over 7 bases. J gave up 0 bases and V 5 bases, and 8 bases lay outside the gene matches. The CDR3 loop spans 15 amino acids. Germline V CDR1 and CDR2: SGHTS, YDEGEE. In DNA, the CDR3 is TGTGCCAGCAGACCGACTAGCCCAAACTCCTACGAGCAGTACTTC. Its translation: CASRPTSPNSYEQYF.

The rearrangement links TRBV3-1 (or the pseudogene TRBV3-2) to TRBJ1-3; 8 nucleotides match TRBD1. The CDR3 length is 17 residues. J was trimmed by 0 bases and V by 0 bases; bases with no gene match: 4. Germline CDR1 is LGHDT and CDR2 is YNNKEL (reference sequence). For the CDR3, the DNA is TGTGCCAGCAGCCAAGAGACAGGGGCTATCTCTGGAAACACCATATATTTT. This gives the protein CASSQETGAISGNTIYF.

V usage is TRBV9 and J usage is TRBJ1-5, with no clear D. The V end lost 0 bases, the J end lost 3 bases, and 10 bases lay between the germline ends. This CDR3 has 15 residues. Germline assignment: CDR1 SGDLS and CDR2 YYNGEE. The CDR3 sequence is CASSVGFGDNQPQHF. The CDR3 DNA sequence: TGTGCCAGCAGCGTAGGGTTCGGAGACAATCAGCCCCAGCATTTT.

This clone came up once. The chain combines TRBV5-4 with TRBJ1-1, with TRBD1 matching over 8 bases. The junction had 11 bases not matched to a gene; V was cut back by 4 bases and J by 3 bases. CDR1 and CDR2 from the germline V gene are SGHNT and YYREEE (reference sequence). The CDR3 is 16 residues long. CDR3 nucleotides: TGTGCCAGCAGCGCCGACAGGGGTGGGGCCTACACTGAAGCTTTCTTT. It translates to CASSADRGGAYTEAFF.

The J gene is TRBJ2-4, the V gene TRBV2, with TRBD1 identical over 7 bases. Germline CDR1 is SNHLY and CDR2 is FYNNEI. The CDR3 length is 14 residues. V dropped 5 bases and J dropped 6; count of bases not matched to a gene: 7. The CDR3 DNA sequence: TGTGCCAGCAGTAATTACAGGGGTACAAACATTCAGTACTTC. The encoded protein is CASSNYRGTNIQYF. The full variable domain, completed using reference TRBV2 and TRBJ2-4, is EPEVTQTPSHQVTQMGQEVILRCVPISNHLYFYWYRQILGQKVEFLVSFYNNEISEKSEIFDDQFSVERPDGSNFTLKIRSTKLEDSAMYFCASSNYRGTNIQYFGAGTRLSVL.